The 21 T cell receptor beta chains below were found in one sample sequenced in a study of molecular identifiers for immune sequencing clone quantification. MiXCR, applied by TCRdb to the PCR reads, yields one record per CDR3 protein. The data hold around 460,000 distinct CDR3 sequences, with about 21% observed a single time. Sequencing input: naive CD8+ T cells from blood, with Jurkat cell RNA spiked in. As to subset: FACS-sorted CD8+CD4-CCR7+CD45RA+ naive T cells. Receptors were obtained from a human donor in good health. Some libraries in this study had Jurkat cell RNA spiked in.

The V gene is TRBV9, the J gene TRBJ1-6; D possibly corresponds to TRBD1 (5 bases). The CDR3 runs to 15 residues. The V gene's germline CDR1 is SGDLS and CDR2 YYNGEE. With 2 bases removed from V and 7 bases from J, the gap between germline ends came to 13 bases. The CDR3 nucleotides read TGTGCCAGCAGCGTGAGCAGGGTGGGGAATTCACCCCTCCACTTT. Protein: CASSVSRVGNSPLHF.

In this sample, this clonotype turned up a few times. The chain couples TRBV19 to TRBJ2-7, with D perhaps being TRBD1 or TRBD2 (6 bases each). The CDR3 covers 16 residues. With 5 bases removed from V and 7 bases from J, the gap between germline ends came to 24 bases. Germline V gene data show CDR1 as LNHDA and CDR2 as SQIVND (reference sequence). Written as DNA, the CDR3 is TGTGCCAGTAGTCCCACTCGGATTTATCTAGGGGGGGAGCAGTACTTC. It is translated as CASSPTRIYLGGEQYF.

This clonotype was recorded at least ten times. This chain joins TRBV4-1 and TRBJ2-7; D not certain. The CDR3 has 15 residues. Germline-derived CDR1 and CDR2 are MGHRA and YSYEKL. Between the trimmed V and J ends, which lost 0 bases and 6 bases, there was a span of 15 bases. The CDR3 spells CASSQDKRARVEQYF. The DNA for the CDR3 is TGCGCCAGCAGCCAAGATAAAAGGGCAAGGGTCGAGCAGTACTTC.

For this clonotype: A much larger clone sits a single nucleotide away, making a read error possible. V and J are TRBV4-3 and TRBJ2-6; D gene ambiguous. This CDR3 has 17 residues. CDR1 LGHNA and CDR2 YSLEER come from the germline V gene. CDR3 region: CASSQDTSLGRANVPTF. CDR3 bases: TGCGCCAGCAGCCAAGATACGAGTTTGGGCCGGGCCAACGTCCCGACTTTC.

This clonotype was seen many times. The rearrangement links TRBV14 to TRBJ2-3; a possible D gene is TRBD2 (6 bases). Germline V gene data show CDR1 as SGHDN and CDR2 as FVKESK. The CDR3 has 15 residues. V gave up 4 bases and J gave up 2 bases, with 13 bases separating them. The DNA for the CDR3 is TGTGCCAGCAGCCCCGAGCGGGCCCTCACAGATACGCAGTATTTT. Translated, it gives CASSPERALTDTQYF.

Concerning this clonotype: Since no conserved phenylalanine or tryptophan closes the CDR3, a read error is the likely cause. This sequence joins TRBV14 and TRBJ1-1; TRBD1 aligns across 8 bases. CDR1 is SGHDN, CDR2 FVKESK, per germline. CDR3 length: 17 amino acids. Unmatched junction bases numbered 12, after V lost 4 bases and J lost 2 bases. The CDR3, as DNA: TGTGCCAGCAGCCCACACCCCCGGGACAGGCCTAACACTGAAGCTTTCTTA. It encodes CASSPHPRDRPNTEAFL.

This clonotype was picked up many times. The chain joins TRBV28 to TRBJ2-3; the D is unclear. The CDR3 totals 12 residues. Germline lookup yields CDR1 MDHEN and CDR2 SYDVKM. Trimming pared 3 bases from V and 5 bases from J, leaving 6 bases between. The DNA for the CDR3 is TGTGCCAGCAGTTTGGACGTAGATACGCAGTATTTT. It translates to CASSLDVDTQYF.

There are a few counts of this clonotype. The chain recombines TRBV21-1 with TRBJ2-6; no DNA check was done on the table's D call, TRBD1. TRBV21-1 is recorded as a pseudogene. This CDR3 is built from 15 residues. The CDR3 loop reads CASSGGFAGANVLTF. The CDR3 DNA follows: TGTGCCAGCAGCGGGGGATTCGCTGGGGCCAACGTCCTGACTTTC.

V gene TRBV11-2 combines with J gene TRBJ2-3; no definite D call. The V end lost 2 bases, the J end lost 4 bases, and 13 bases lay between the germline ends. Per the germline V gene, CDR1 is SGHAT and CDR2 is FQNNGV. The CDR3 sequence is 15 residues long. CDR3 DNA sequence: TGTGCCAGCAGCTTAACATATCGGGTGGCAGATACGCAGTATTTT. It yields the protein CASSLTYRVADTQYF.

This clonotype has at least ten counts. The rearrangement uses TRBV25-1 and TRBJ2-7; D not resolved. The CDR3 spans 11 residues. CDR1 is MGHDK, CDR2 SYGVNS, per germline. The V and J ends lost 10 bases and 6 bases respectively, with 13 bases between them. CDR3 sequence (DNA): TGTGCCACAAGTATAGGGATCGAGCAGTACTTC. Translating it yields CATSIGIEQYF.

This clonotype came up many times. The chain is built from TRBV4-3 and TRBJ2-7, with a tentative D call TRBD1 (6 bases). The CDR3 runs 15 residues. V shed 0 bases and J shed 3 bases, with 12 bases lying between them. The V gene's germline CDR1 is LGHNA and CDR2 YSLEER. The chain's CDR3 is CASSQDSLTGYEQYF. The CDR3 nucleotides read TGCGCCAGCAGCCAAGACTCCCTGACAGGCTACGAGCAGTACTTC.

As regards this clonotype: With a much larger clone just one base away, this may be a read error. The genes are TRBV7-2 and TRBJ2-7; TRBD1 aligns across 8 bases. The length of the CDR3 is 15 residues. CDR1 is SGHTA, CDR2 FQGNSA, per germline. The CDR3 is CASSITGGRSCEQYF. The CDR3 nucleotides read TGTGCCAGCAGCATTACAGGGGGAAGATCCTGCGAGCAGTACTTC.

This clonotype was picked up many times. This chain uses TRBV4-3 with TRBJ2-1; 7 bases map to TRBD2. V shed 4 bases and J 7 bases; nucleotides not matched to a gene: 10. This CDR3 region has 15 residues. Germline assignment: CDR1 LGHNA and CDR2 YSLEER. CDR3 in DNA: TGCGCCAGCAGCCGCGAGCGGGATTCTGTAAATGAGCAGTTCTTC. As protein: CASSRERDSVNEQFF.

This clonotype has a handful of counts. For the CDR3, the DNA is TGTGCCAGCGCTCCGACAGGGGTCCTCTACAATGAGCAGTTCTTC. It specifies CASAPTGVLYNEQFF. The chain has TRBV27 and TRBJ2-1; TRBD1 matches at 8 bases. The V gene's germline CDR1 is MNHEY and CDR2 SMNVEV (reference sequence). The V segment lost 8 bases and the J segment 3 bases; nucleotides outside the gene matches: 9. This CDR3 region has 15 residues.

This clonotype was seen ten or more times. CDR3 loop: CAITRWAEAFF. The DNA for the CDR3 is TGTGCCATCACCCGGTGGGCTGAAGCTTTCTTT. The V call is TRBV7-9, the J call TRBJ1-1; D unresolved. V dropped 10 bases and J dropped 6 bases, with 12 bases sitting between them. This CDR3 contains 11 residues. Germline loops: CDR1 SEHNR, CDR2 FQNEAQ (reference sequence).

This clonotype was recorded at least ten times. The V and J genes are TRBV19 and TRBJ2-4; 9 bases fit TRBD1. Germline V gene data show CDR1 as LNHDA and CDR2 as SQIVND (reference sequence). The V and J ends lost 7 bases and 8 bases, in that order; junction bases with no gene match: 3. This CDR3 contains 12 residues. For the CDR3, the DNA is TGTGCCAGTAACGACAGGGGGTACATTCAGTACTTC. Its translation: CASNDRGYIQYF. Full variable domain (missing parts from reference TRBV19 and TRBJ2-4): DGGITQSPKYLFRKEGQNVTLSCEQNLNHDAMYWYRQDPGQGLRLIYYSQIVNDFQKGDIAEGYSVSREKKESFPLTVTSAQKNPTAFYLCASNDRGYIQYFGAGTRLSVL.

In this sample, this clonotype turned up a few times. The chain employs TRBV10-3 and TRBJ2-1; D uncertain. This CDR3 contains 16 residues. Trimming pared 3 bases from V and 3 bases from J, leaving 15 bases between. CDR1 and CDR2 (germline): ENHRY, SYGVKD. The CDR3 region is CAISDLASERYNEQFF. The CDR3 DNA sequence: TGTGCCATCAGTGACTTGGCGTCGGAGCGCTACAATGAGCAGTTCTTC.

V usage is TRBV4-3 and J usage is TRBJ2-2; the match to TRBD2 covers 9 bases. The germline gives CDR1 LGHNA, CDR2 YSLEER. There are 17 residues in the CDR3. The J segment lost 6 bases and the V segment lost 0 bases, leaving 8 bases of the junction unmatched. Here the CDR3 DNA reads TGCGCCAGCAGCCAAGATGGCGGGAGGGTGGGGGCCGGGGAGCTGTTTTTT. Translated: CASSQDGGRVGAGELFF.

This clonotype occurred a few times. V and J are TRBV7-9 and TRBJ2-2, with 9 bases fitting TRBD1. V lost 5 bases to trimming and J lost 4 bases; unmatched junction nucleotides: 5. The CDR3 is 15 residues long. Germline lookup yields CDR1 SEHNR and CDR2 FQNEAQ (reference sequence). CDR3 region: CASSPGTGLTGELFF. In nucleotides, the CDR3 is TGTGCCAGCAGCCCCGGGACAGGGCTCACCGGGGAGCTGTTTTTT.

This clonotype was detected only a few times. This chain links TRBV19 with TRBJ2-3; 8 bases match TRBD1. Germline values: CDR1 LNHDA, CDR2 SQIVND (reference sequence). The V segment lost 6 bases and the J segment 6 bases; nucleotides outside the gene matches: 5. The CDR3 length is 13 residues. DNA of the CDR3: TGTGCCAGTAGCAGGGGGCCGCTGGATACGCAGTATTTT. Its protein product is CASSRGPLDTQYF.

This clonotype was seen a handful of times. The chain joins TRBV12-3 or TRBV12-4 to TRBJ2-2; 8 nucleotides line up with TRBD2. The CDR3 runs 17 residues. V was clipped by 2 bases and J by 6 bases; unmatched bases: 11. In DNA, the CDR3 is TGTGCCAGCAGTTTAACCGGGACTAGTGAGGGGGCCGGGGAGCTGTTTTTT. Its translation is CASSLTGTSEGAGELFF.